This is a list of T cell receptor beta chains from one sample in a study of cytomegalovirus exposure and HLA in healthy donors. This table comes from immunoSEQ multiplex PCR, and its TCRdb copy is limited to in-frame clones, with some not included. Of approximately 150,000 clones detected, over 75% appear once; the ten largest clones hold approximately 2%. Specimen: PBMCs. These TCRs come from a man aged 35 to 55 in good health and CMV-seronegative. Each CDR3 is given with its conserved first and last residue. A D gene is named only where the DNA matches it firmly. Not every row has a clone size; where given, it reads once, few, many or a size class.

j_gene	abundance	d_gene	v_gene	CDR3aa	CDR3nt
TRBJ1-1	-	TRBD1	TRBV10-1	CARPIRDRGLNTEAFF	TGCGCCAGACCCATCCGGGACAGGGGCTTGAACACTGAAGCTTTCTTT
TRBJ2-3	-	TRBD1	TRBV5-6	CASSLYATGGLGDTQYF	TGTGCCAGCAGCTTGTATGCGACAGGGGGCTTGGGAGATACGCAGTATTTT
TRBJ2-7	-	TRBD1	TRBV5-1	CASSRRDVGTGFEQYF	TGCGCCAGCAGCCGGAGGGATGTGGGGACAGGGTTCGAGCAGTACTTC
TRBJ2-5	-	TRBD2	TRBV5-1	CASKTSGGDAKTQYF	TGCGCCAGCAAGACTAGCGGGGGGGACGCCAAGACCCAGTACTTC
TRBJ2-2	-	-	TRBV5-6	CASSFFPQGPIPGELFF	TGTGCCAGCAGCTTTTTCCCCCAGGGGCCCATTCCCGGGGAGCTGTTTTTT
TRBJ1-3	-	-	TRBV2	CASSDYREAGNTIYF	TGTGCCAGCAGTGATTATCGGGAGGCTGGAAACACCATATATTTT
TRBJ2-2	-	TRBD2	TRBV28	CASSLWGLANTGELFF	TGTGCCAGCAGTTTATGGGGACTAGCGAACACCGGGGAGCTGTTTTTT
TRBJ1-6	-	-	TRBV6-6	CASSDSDRSYSPLHF	TGTGCCAGCAGTGACTCCGACAGGAGTTATTCACCCCTCCACTTT
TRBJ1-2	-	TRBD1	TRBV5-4	CASSLASQGLTYGYTF	TGTGCCAGCAGCTTGGCCTCACAGGGGTTAACCTATGGCTACACCTTC
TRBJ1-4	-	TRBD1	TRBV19	CASSADRGGEKLFF	TGTGCCAGTAGTGCGGACAGGGGCGGGGAAAAACTGTTTTTT
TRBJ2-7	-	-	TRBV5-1	CASSLKIGARSYEQYF	TGCGCCAGCAGCTTAAAAATAGGAGCCCGATCCTACGAGCAGTACTTC
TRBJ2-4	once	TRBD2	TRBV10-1	CASSESSVGGRAKNIQYF	TGCGCCAGCAGTGAGTCGAGTGTGGGAGGGAGAGCCAAAAACATTCAGTACTTC
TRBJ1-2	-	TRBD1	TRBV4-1	CASSQDGTESYGYTF	TGCGCCAGCAGCCAAGATGGGACAGAGTCCTATGGCTACACCTTC
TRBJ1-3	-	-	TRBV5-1	CASSPMGQSSGNTIYF	TGCGCCAGCAGCCCTATGGGACAATCCTCTGGAAACACCATATATTTT
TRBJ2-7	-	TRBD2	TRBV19	CASSAGGSYEQYF	TGTGCCAGTAGCGCGGGGGGTTCCTACGAGCAGTACTTC
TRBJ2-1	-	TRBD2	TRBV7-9	CSSSPERGNYNEQFF	TGTTCCAGCAGCCCAGAGCGGGGGAACTACAATGAGCAGTTCTTC
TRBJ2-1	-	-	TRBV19	CASSPRSGDPYNEQFF	TGTGCCAGTAGTCCGAGATCGGGGGACCCCTACAATGAGCAGTTCTTC
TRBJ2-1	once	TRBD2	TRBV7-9	CASSVAGGSGANEQFF	TGTGCCAGCAGCGTAGCGGGAGGCAGTGGAGCCAATGAGCAGTTCTTC
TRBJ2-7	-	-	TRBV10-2	CASRNPGEEQYF	TGCGCCAGCAGGAACCCGGGGGAGGAGCAGTACTTC
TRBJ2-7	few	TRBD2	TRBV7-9	CASSQDGAGATYEQYF	TGTGCCAGCAGCCAAGATGGAGCGGGAGCCACCTACGAGCAGTACTTC
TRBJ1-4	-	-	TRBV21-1	CANPHLGATNEKLFF	TGTGCCAACCCTCACCTAGGGGCAACTAATGAAAAACTGTTTTTT
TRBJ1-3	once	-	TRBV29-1	CSVAGPGALSGNTIYF	TGCAGCGTGGCAGGCCCAGGGGCGCTCTCTGGAAACACCATATATTTT
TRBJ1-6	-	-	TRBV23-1	CASSQSGGVRVFSYNSPLHF	TGCGCCAGCAGTCAATCGGGGGGGGTACGTGTTTTCTCCTATAATTCACCCCTCCACTTT
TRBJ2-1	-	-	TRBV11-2	CASSLGQNSYNEQFF	TGTGCCAGCAGCTTAGGACAAAACTCCTACAATGAGCAGTTCTTC
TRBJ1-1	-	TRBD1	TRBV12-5	CASGLGGTGGIGRAFF	TGTGCTAGTGGTTTGGGGGGGACAGGGGGCATTGGGCGAGCTTTCTTT
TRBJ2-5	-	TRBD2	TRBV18	CASSPSLAGPETQYF	TGTGCCAGCTCACCCTCACTAGCGGGACCAGAGACCCAGTACTTC
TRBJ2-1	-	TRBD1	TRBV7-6	CASSFDGTGGGHNEQFF	TGTGCCAGCAGCTTCGACGGGACAGGGGGCGGACACAATGAGCAGTTCTTC
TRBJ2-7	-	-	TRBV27	CASSPRDTTFPYEQYF	TGTGCCAGCAGTCCAAGGGACACAACATTTCCCTACGAGCAGTACTTC
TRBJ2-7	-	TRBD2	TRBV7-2	CASSFSGSSNEQYF	TGTGCCAGCAGCTTTAGCGGGAGCTCCAACGAGCAGTACTTC
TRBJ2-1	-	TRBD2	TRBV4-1	CASSQDRGLASNEQFF	TGCGCCAGCAGCCAAGATCGGGGACTAGCCTCCAATGAGCAGTTCTTC
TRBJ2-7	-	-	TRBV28	CASRPDRDYEQYF	TGTGCCAGCAGGCCTGACAGAGACTACGAGCAGTACTTC
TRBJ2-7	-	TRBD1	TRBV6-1	CASSPRQGVAYEQYF	TGTGCCAGCAGTCCCCGACAGGGGGTCGCCTACGAGCAGTACTTC
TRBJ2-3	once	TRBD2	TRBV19	CASSMGKRGSTDTQYF	TGTGCCAGTAGTATGGGTAAGCGGGGTAGCACAGATACGCAGTATTTT
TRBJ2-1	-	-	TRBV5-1	CASSIGTNNEQFF	TGCGCCAGCAGCATCGGGACAAACAATGAGCAGTTCTTC
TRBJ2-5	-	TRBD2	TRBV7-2	CASSRFSGGATYETQYF	TGTGCCAGCAGCCGGTTCAGCGGGGGGGCAACTTATGAGACCCAGTACTTC
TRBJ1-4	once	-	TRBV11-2	CASSGYRADSEKLFF	TGTGCCAGCAGCGGGTACAGGGCGGACTCCGAAAAACTGTTTTTT
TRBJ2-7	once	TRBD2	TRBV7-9	CASSRLFGLAGEWGHEQYF	TGTGCCAGCAGCCGATTATTCGGACTAGCGGGAGAATGGGGCCACGAGCAGTACTTC
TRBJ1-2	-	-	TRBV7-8	CASSLAQLSYTF	TGTGCCAGCAGCTTAGCCCAACTAAGCTACACCTTC
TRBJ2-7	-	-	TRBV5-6	CASSVDSSAAYEQYF	TGTGCCAGCAGTGTGGACAGCAGCGCCGCCTACGAGCAGTACTTC
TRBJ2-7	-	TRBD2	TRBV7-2	CASGQAGGTYEQYF	TGTGCCAGCGGACAAGCGGGGGGGACCTACGAGCAGTACTTC
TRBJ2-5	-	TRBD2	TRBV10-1	CASSESAFGLAGDTGSICKETQYF	TGCGCCAGCAGTGAGTCCGCGTTTGGTCTAGCGGGGGACACCGGGTCTATTTGTAAGGAGACCCAGTACTTC
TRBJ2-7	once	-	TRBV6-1	CASRPGGGNEQYF	TGTGCCAGCAGGCCAGGTGGGGGGAACGAGCAGTACTTC
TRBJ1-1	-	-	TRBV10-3	CAISSRGGTEAFF	TGTGCCATCAGCAGCAGGGGTGGCACTGAAGCTTTCTTT
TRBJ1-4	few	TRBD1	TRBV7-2	CASSPDRGNEKLFF	TGTGCCAGCAGCCCAGACAGGGGAAATGAAAAACTGTTTTTT
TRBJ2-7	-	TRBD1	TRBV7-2	CASSLAGTGGYEQYF	TGTGCCAGCAGCTTAGCCGGGACAGGGGGCTACGAGCAGTACTTC
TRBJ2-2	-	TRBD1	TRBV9	CASSTGTGGDTGELFF	TGTGCCAGCAGCACCGGGACAGGGGGTGACACCGGGGAGCTGTTTTTT
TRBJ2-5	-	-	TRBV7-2	CASSFGGAAETQYF	TGTGCCAGCAGCTTTGGGGGCGCGGCGGAGACCCAGTACTTC
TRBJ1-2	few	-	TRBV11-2	CASSLPMEQGANYGYTF	TGTGCCAGCAGCTTACCAATGGAACAGGGAGCTAACTATGGCTACACCTTC